One sample yielded the 2 T cell receptor beta chains listed below, sequenced in a study of cytomegalovirus exposure and HLA in healthy donors. The repertoire was sequenced with immunoSEQ multiplex PCR; TCRdb's copy has only in-frame clones and lacks some. Counted here are roughly 130,000 clones, nearly 90% occurring once; the ten biggest clones make up 9% to 9.5%. The sequencing sample was made of PBMCs. These receptors all stem from a woman aged 18-29 years in good health and CMV-seropositive.

This clone was seen just once. This chain joins TRBV6-1 and TRBJ1-1, with D unresolved. Trimming removed 2 bases from V and 5 bases from J, with 12 bases in between. In germline, CDR1 is MNHNS, CDR2 SASEGT. The CDR3 contains 14 residues. The CDR3 DNA sequence: TGTGCCAGCAGTGAATTTACGTCGGAGACTGAAGCTTTCTTT. As protein: CASSEFTSETEAFF.

This chain joins TRBV27 and TRBJ2-1; TRBD2 agrees at 10 bases. Germline CDR1 reads MNHEY; CDR2 reads SMNVEV (reference sequence). V dropped 5 bases and J dropped 7; count of bases not matched to a gene: 14. The CDR3 spans 17 residues. CDR3 in DNA: TGTGCCAGCAGTGGCAGACTAGCGGGTGATTTTTCAAATGAGCAGTTCTTC. This translates into CASSGRLAGDFSNEQFF.